This entry concerns a single T cell receptor beta chain. CDR3 length: 15 amino acids. From germline, CDR1 is DFQATT and CDR2 SNEGSKA (reference sequence). With 3 bases clipped from V and 9 bases from J, the junction kept 13 bases outside the gene matches. The data derive from a study of blood T cell repertoires in COVID-19. Study in general: The study drew acute and convalescent COVID-19 samples from the United States, Italy and Spain. T cells, B-cell-depleted T cells, or PBMCs provided the cDNA or gDNA that served as material.

Original handling: The assay estimated nucleated cells by amplifying reference gene primers. The method was immunoSEQ multiplex PCR; TCRdb's version includes in-frame clones alone and lacks a portion of them. V and J calls and clone size are those listed in that table; D and trimming were worked out from the DNA. Here the sample spans about 410,000 clones, 80% to 90% being singletons. This TCR was recovered from a woman in her twenties or thirties with active or convalescent COVID-19. Sequenced input: peripheral blood. The chain has TRBV20-1 and TRBJ2-3; 9 positions agree with TRBD2. The CDR3 here is CSASSGAGGPGTQYF. The CDR3 coding sequence is TGCAGTGCTAGTTCCGGTGCGGGAGGGCCGGGGACGCAGTATTTT.